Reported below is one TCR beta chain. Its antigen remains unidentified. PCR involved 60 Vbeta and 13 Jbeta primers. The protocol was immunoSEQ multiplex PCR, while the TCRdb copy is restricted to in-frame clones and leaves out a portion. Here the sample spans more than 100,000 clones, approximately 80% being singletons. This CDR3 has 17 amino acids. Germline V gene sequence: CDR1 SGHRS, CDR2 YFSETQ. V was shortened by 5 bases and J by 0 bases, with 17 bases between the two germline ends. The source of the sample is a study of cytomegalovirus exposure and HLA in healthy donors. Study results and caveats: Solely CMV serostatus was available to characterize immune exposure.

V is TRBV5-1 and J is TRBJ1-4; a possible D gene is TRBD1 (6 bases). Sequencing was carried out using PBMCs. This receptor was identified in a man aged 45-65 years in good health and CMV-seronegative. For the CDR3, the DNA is TGCGCCAGCAGGGCAGGGGTGGCCGGGACAACTAATGAAAAACTGTTTTTT. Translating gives CASRAGVAGTTNEKLFF.